The text below deals with one T cell receptor beta chain. What it recognizes is unknown. The sample's treatment: oral pan-JAK inhibitor, 5-10 mg twice daily. The sorting of PBMCs gave CD4+ and CD8+ T cells. This sample was included in a study of CD8+ T cells in alopecia areata. Germline V gene sequence: CDR1 SQVTM, CDR2 ANQGSEA. The J segment lost 1 base and the V segment lost 1 base, leaving 24 bases of the junction unmatched. The CDR3 loop spans 21 amino acids. RNA was isolated and reverse transcribed to cDNA, the sequencing template. TCRdb's table, derived via immunoSEQ multiplex PCR, lists solely in-frame clones and lacks some. The sample contains about 220,000 clones, under 60% of which appear only once. Points from the study as a whole: Many expanded lesional clones remained in scalp and blood on tofacitinib.

The clonotype comes from a human donor with alopecia areata. V is TRBV29-1 and J is TRBJ1-1, with TRBD1 matching over 7 bases. The material was CD4+ T cells sorted from blood, obtained at week 4, from a patient treated with tofacitinib. As DNA, the CDR3 is TGCAGCGTTGAAGTTGAGTCTTCAGGGGGATTTTCGAGGAATAGGAACACTGAAGCTTTCTTT. Encoded protein: CSVEVESSGGFSRNRNTEAFF.